A single sample is the source of the 24 T cell receptor beta chains below, sequenced in a study of cytomegalovirus exposure and HLA in healthy donors (dated by TCRdb to the late 2010s). The method was the immunoSEQ multiplex PCR assay. A mixture of 60 forward primers for TCR Vbeta segments and 13 reverse primers for TCR Jbeta segments was used in the multiplex PCR. As stored in TCRdb, this immuneACCESS dataset retains in-frame rearrangements with V and J assigned. A fraction of the clones does not appear; measured against another copy, unresolved V genes explain less than half of the discrepancy, and the remainder lacks a known reason. The sample table contains roughly 160,000 clones; only one count was recorded for nearly 80% of them. Around 15% of the sample goes to the ten largest clones. The source material was PBMCs. The receptors shown here come from a man aged 50 to 60 in good health and CMV-seropositive.

In DNA, the CDR3 is TGCGCCAGCAGCTCAGGACGGGATGCAACTAATGAAAAACTGTTTTTT. It is translated as CASSSGRDATNEKLFF. This rearrangement joins TRBV5-1 to TRBJ1-4; D call uncertain. Looked up from germline, CDR1 is SGHRS and CDR2 is YFSETQ. This CDR3 has 16 residues. Trimming removed 3 bases at V and 0 bases at J, with 12 bases between. The full variable domain, rest sourced from reference TRBV5-1 and TRBJ1-4, is KAGVTQTPRYLIKTRGQQVTLSCSPISGHRSVSWYQQTPGQGLQFLFEYFSETQRNKGNFPGRFSGRQFSNSRSEMNVSTLELGDSALYLCASSSGRDATNEKLFFGSGTQLSVL.

The chain carries TRBV7-2 and TRBJ2-2, with 13 bases identical to TRBD2. The CDR3 totals 15 residues. The germline gives CDR1 SGHTA, CDR2 FQGNSA. V shed 10 bases, J shed 3 bases, and the junction held 5 bases outside the gene matches. Written as DNA, the CDR3 is TGTGCCATCCGGACTAGCGGGGGTGACACCGGGGAGCTGTTTTTT. Amino acids: CAIRTSGGDTGELFF.

V gene TRBV7-2 combines with J gene TRBJ2-3; 12 positions agree with TRBD2. The CDR3 is 16 amino acids. Germline trimming cut 3 bases from V and 6 bases from J; bases unmatched to any gene: 7. Per germline, CDR1 SGHTA and CDR2 FQGNSA. The CDR3 DNA reads TGTGCCAGCAGCTTGGGCAGGACTAGCGGGGTGGATACGCAGTATTTT. It yields the protein CASSLGRTSGVDTQYF.

The V call is TRBV18, the J call TRBJ1-1, with a weak D call TRBD1 (5 bases). Trimming stripped 6 bases from V and 2 bases from J, with 16 bases between. The CDR3 sequence is 15 residues long. Germline assignment: CDR1 KGHSH and CDR2 LQKENI. The chain's CDR3 is CASSHDTGSNTEAFF. DNA for the CDR3: TGTGCCAGCTCCCACGATACAGGATCCAACACTGAAGCTTTCTTT.

The chain is built from TRBV23-1 and TRBJ2-5; 9 bases are a match to TRBD1. TRBV23-1 is filed as an ORF, its function uncertain. This CDR3 comprises 15 residues. Trimming cost V 4 bases and J 4 bases; bases outside gene matches: 7. This CDR3 reads CASSPDRQGGETQYF. CDR3 in DNA: TGCGCCAGCAGTCCCGACCGACAGGGGGGAGAGACCCAGTACTTC.

The gene calls are TRBV6-1 and TRBJ1-4; tentative D call: TRBD1 (5 bases). This CDR3 is built from 10 residues. CDR1 and CDR2 from the germline V gene are MNHNS and SASEGT. The V and J ends lost 8 bases and 8 bases respectively, with 6 bases between them. Here the CDR3 reads CASRQEKLFF. As DNA, the CDR3 is TGTGCCAGCCGACAGGAAAAACTGTTTTTT.

V is TRBV21-1 and J is TRBJ1-5; TRBD1, as called in the table, went unchecked against the DNA. TRBV21-1 is given as a pseudogene. The length of the CDR3 is 17 residues. The CDR3 sequence: CASSGTDGTASYQPQHF. Here the CDR3 DNA reads TGTGCCAGCAGCGGAACGGACGGGACAGCCTCTTATCAGCCCCAGCATTTT.

The chain combines TRBV6-5 with TRBJ1-4; possible D gene TRBD1, 5 bases. From germline, CDR1 is MNHEY and CDR2 SVGAGI. The CDR3 runs to 14 residues. Between the trimmed V and J ends, which lost 6 bases and 8 bases, there was a span of 16 bases. The CDR3 region is CASRRQRSGEKLFF. The CDR3 DNA is TGTGCCAGCAGACGACAGCGAAGTGGAGAAAAACTGTTTTTT.

The chain uses TRBV7-6 and TRBJ2-7, with TRBD1 matching 9 bases. Germline V gives CDR1 SGHVS, CDR2 FNYEAQ. Unmatched junction bases numbered 7, after V lost 4 bases and J lost 3 bases. The length of the CDR3 is 15 residues. The CDR3 region has the DNA TGTGCCAGCAGCTCCCCGGGACAGGGTCTCTACGAGCAGTACGTC. Translated: CASSSPGQGLYEQYV.

The V and J genes are TRBV6-6 and TRBJ1-6, with 10 bases fitting TRBD1. Germline CDR1 reads MNHNY; CDR2 reads SVGAGI (reference sequence). The CDR3 spans 13 residues. Losses at the gene ends were 4 bases for V and 11 bases for J; bases not matched to a gene: 2. The CDR3 region has the DNA TGTGCCAGCAGTTCCGGACAGGGGGCACCCCTCCACTTT. Translating it yields CASSSGQGAPLHF.

V gene TRBV19 combines with J gene TRBJ1-1; 7 nucleotides line up with TRBD1. J gave up 11 bases and V 5 bases, and 20 bases lay outside the gene matches. Germline CDR1 LNHDA, CDR2 SQIVND (reference sequence). CDR3 length equals 16 residues. The CDR3 here is CASSSPSPRTGPGAFF. The CDR3 bases are TGTGCCAGTAGTTCCCCTTCCCCTCGGACAGGCCCCGGGGCTTTCTTT.

This clone was seen a single time. The gene calls are TRBV6-1 and TRBJ2-7, with 7 bases fitting TRBD1. The CDR3 length is 15 residues. Germline-derived CDR1 and CDR2 are MNHNS and SASEGT. V lost 6 bases to trimming and J lost 4 bases; unmatched junction nucleotides: 12. The CDR3 loop reads CASSDTGTAIYEQYV. The CDR3 nucleotides are TGTGCCAGCAGCGACACCGGGACAGCTATTTACGAGCAGTACGTC.

The chain joins TRBV14 to TRBJ1-2; no firm D call. Germline V gene sequence: CDR1 SGHDN, CDR2 FVKESK. Between the trimmed V and J ends, which lost 4 bases and 4 bases, there was a span of 16 bases. This CDR3 has 15 amino acids. The CDR3 DNA reads as TGTGCCAGCAGCCCTGGACCTGGGAGGCGCTATGGCTACACCTTC. This translates into CASSPGPGRRYGYTF.

V usage is TRBV10-3 and J usage is TRBJ2-3; 13 nucleotides agree with TRBD2. The CDR3 length is 16 residues. Germline CDR1 and CDR2: ENHRY and SYGVKD. V lost 4 bases to trimming and J lost 6 bases; unmatched junction nucleotides: 7. The CDR3 loop reads CAISGTTSGGSDTQYF. The DNA of the CDR3 is TGTGCCATCAGTGGGACGACTAGCGGGGGGTCCGATACGCAGTATTTT.

V usage is TRBV6-6 and J usage is TRBJ2-1, with D unresolved. The CDR3 is made up of 12 amino acids. CDR1 is MNHNY, CDR2 SVGAGI, per germline (reference sequence). The V gene lost 0 bases and the J gene lost 9 bases, with 6 bases spanning the gap. The CDR3 bases are TGTGCCAGCAGTTACTCCGGAGTTGAGCAGTTCTTC. The encoded protein is CASSYSGVEQFF.

The genes are TRBV9 and TRBJ2-2, with D possibly being TRBD2 (6 bases). Trimming took off 8 bases at V and 4 bases at J, with 15 bases between the two ends. The CDR3 consists of 14 residues. From germline, CDR1 is SGDLS and CDR2 YYNGEE. The CDR3 nucleotides are TGTGCCAGAGGCAAGGGAGGATCCACCGGGGAGCTGTTTTTT. Encoded protein: CARGKGGSTGELFF.

The genes are TRBV10-3 and TRBJ2-3; the match to TRBD2 covers 9 bases. Germline V CDR1 and CDR2: ENHRY, SYGVKD. J lost 2 bases, V lost 2 bases, and 11 bases had no gene match. This CDR3 has 18 residues. CDR3 loop: CAISETTRTSADTDTQYF. CDR3 DNA sequence: TGTGCCATCAGTGAGACTACACGGACTAGCGCAGACACAGATACGCAGTATTTT.

This clone was detected once. The gene calls are TRBV30 and TRBJ2-1; 10 positions agree with TRBD1. The CDR3 runs 14 residues. Per the germline V gene, CDR1 is GTSNPN and CDR2 is SVGIG (reference sequence). V lost 2 bases to trimming and J lost 6 bases; unmatched junction nucleotides: 4. In DNA form, the CDR3 reads TGTGCCTGGAGTTACGGACAGGGGGGCAATGAGCAGTTCTTC. Protein sequence: CAWSYGQGGNEQFF.

V gene TRBV7-9 combines with J gene TRBJ2-6, with D possibly TRBD2 on 5 matching bases. There are 17 residues in the CDR3. Trimming removed 5 bases from V and 1 base from J, with 15 bases in between. Per the germline V gene, CDR1 is SEHNR and CDR2 is FQNEAQ (reference sequence). CDR3 residues: CASSQISGESGANVLTF. The CDR3 region has the DNA TGTGCCAGCAGCCAGATCTCTGGGGAGTCTGGGGCCAACGTCCTGACTTTC.

Only a few counts were recorded for this clone. The chain uses TRBV7-9 and TRBJ2-3; a weak D match, TRBD1 (6 bases). There are 13 residues in the CDR3. Germline-derived CDR1 and CDR2 are SEHNR and FQNEAQ (reference sequence). V was pared by 5 bases and J by 6 bases, with 12 bases between. This CDR3 is CASSPQGLDTQYF. CDR3 DNA sequence: TGTGCCAGCAGCCCACAGGGCCTGGATACGCAGTATTTT.

This clone was observed a handful of times. The chain has TRBV15 and TRBJ1-2; TRBD1 is a possible D gene (5 bases). This CDR3 has 13 residues. Trimming removed 2 bases from V and 8 bases from J, with 12 bases in between. Germline CDR1 LNHNV, CDR2 YYDKDF (reference sequence). CDR3 in amino acids: CATSRNQGVGYTF. CDR3 nucleotide sequence: TGTGCCACCAGCAGAAATCAAGGGGTAGGCTACACCTTC.

This rearrangement joins TRBV27 to TRBJ1-2; tentatively, D is TRBD1 (5 bases). The CDR3 is 14 amino acids. V shed 2 bases and J shed 6 bases, with 13 bases lying between them. Looked up from germline, CDR1 is MNHEY and CDR2 is SMNVEV (reference sequence). The CDR3 sequence: CASSLRQGIDGYTF. For the CDR3, the DNA is TGTGCCAGCAGTTTAAGGCAGGGCATAGATGGCTACACCTTC.

The rearrangement uses TRBV7-9 and TRBJ2-1; 7 bases line up with TRBD1. The CDR3 loop spans 14 amino acids. Looked up from germline, CDR1 is SEHNR and CDR2 is FQNEAQ (reference sequence). Germline trimming cut 4 bases from V and 7 bases from J; bases unmatched to any gene: 7. The CDR3 is CASSSRQGYNEQFF. The CDR3 DNA follows: TGTGCCAGCAGCTCGAGACAGGGTTATAATGAGCAGTTCTTC. The complete variable domain, with remaining parts taken from reference TRBV7-9 and TRBJ2-1, reads DTGVSQNPRHKITKRGQNVTFRCDPISEHNRLYWYRQTLGQGPEFLTYFQNEAQLEKSRLLSDRFSAERPKGSFSTLEIQRTEQGDSAMYLCASSSRQGYNEQFFGPGTRLTVL.

This chain's CDR3 is CASSLEGRGEDYGYTF. The CDR3 DNA reads as TGTGCCAGCAGCTTAGAGGGACGGGGGGAGGACTATGGCTACACCTTC. The genes are TRBV7-9 and TRBJ1-2, with D possibly TRBD1 on 5 matching bases. Trimming cost V 1 base and J 3 bases, with 15 bases left between them. The germline gives CDR1 SEHNR, CDR2 FQNEAQ (reference sequence). This CDR3 is built from 16 residues.